This TCR beta chain comes out of a study of blood T cells in healthy people across ages. A second PCR of roughly 7 to 11 cycles used a sample-barcoded 5' primer and a J-beta primer mix. TCRdb called the 5' RACE reads again in MiXCR, with one record for every CDR3 protein. Of roughly 1,700,000 distinct CDR3 sequences listed, under 30% are singletons. Findings and limits, study-wide: With unsorted PBMCs, a conclusive comparison of naive versus antigen-experienced cells was not possible. Per million T cells, TCR beta diversity dropped roughly linearly as age increased.

This clonotype was observed a single time. The antigen remains unidentified. The sequence came from a woman under 40 in good health. Input material: blood.

CDR3 amino acids: CASIRDRGRSTEAFF. CDR3 nucleotide sequence: TGTGCCAGCATTCGGGACAGGGGGCGTTCAACTGAAGCTTTCTTT. The chain carries TRBV27 and TRBJ1-1; TRBD1 agrees at 12 bases. Per germline, CDR1 MNHEY and CDR2 SMNVEV (reference sequence). The V segment lost 7 bases and the J segment 5 bases; nucleotides outside the gene matches: 8. CDR3 length equals 15 residues.